This T cell receptor beta chain was retrieved from a study of cytomegalovirus exposure and HLA in healthy donors. Study conclusions and caveats: In a later analysis, across HLA loci, associated TCR counts were highest for DRB1, lowest for HLA-C. The study reported that TCR beta sequences accurately predicted HLA-A and HLA-B alleles in most subjects. In a later analysis, CMV-associated beta chains were mostly HLA-associated, it appeared. Most TCR sequences were uncommon, yet certain public TCRs appeared in many donors.

Germline V gives CDR1 SGHNT, CDR2 YENEEA. CDR3 length equals 13 residues. V lost 5 bases, J lost 1 base, and 8 bases lay in between. Worth noting for this clone: Its antigen is unidentified.

It was with 60 Vbeta and 13 Jbeta primers that the PCR ran. Repertoires were generated with immunoSEQ multiplex PCR, while TCRdb's copy carries only in-frame clones and drops some. The table has 150,000 to 200,000 clones, about 72% seen once; the top ten hold roughly 1.6%. Sequencing was carried out using PBMCs. V gene TRBV11-3 combines with J gene TRBJ1-1; possible D gene TRBD1, 5 bases. This sequence originates from a girl aged 10-17 years in good health and CMV-seronegative. The CDR3 loop reads CASSATGNTEAFF. DNA of the CDR3: TGTGCCAGCAGCGCTACAGGGAACACTGAAGCTTTCTTT.